The 3 T cell receptor beta chains reported below all come from one sample, sequenced in a study of identical twins. TCRdb reprocessed the 5' RACE reads with MiXCR, giving one entry per CDR3 protein. This sample has 690,000 or so distinct CDR3 sequences, with around 6% found just once. Source material: naive T cells sorted from blood. These TCRs come from a man younger than 35 in good health.

Remarks on this clonotype: At one boundary the junction diverges from the germline segment, which might be a read error. The CDR3 region has the DNA TGTGCCAGCAGCTCCCATAATTCACCCCTCCACTTT. Translating gives CASSSHNSPLHF. The chain links TRBV12-3 or TRBV12-4 to TRBJ1-6; no definite D call. The CDR3 spans 12 residues.

This clonotype was picked up many times. The rearrangement uses TRBV20-1 and TRBJ1-5; D call uncertain. Germline lookup yields CDR1 DFQATT and CDR2 SNEGSKA (reference sequence). Trimming cost V 2 bases and J 4 bases, with 24 bases left between them. CDR3 size: 18 residues. CDR3 DNA: TGCAGTGCTAGACAACCCCAATCTGGGTTTACAGAAAATCAGCCCCAGCATTTT. Its protein is CSARQPQSGFTENQPQHF.

The V and J genes are TRBV20-1 and TRBJ2-1; D unresolved. The V and J ends lost 1 base and 0 bases respectively, with 10 bases between them. This CDR3 contains 15 residues. Per the germline V gene, CDR1 is DFQATT and CDR2 is SNEGSKA (reference sequence). CDR3 coding DNA: TGCAGTGCTAGAGCACCCCTTAACTCCTACAATGAGCAGTTCTTC. Its translation: CSARAPLNSYNEQFF.